This entry lists 5 T cell receptor beta chains sequenced from one sample in a study of read filtering for tumor transcriptome and immune sequencing. From 300 to 450 ng of RNA, a library with molecular barcoded alpha/delta and beta/gamma adaptors was made. TCRdb analysed the reads with MiXCR anew, one entry per CDR3 protein. The sample lists roughly 90,000 distinct CDR3 sequences, roughly a fifth occurring once. The sequenced sample consisted of a population of CD138-negative cells sorted from bone marrow. The receptor set was obtained from a donor at least 40 years old with multiple myeloma.

This clonotype was seen ten or more times. The V and J genes are TRBV7-9 and TRBJ2-7, with TRBD1 as a possible D gene (7 bases). V lost 3 bases and J lost 5, with 14 bases in between. Germline CDR1 SEHNR, CDR2 FQNEAQ (reference sequence). This CDR3 is 14 amino acids long. The CDR3 DNA sequence: TGTGCCAGCAGCTTGGCGGGACAGAAGGACGAGCAGTACTTC. Protein product: CASSLAGQKDEQYF.

This clonotype was counted at least ten times. The V gene is TRBV20-1, the J gene TRBJ2-7; TRBD2 is a possible D gene (6 bases). There are 15 residues in the CDR3. Germline CDR1 DFQATT, CDR2 SNEGSKA (reference sequence). V was shortened by 3 bases and J by 1 base, with 16 bases between the two germline ends. CDR3 DNA: TGCAGTGCTAGGTTCGGCGCGGGACGTTCCTACGAGCAGTACTTC. Its protein is CSARFGAGRSYEQYF.

Comments on this clonotype: Just one base apart from a much larger clone, this may be a read error. The J gene is TRBJ1-1, the V gene TRBV7-8; no firm D call. The CDR3 spans 13 residues. Germline lookup yields CDR1 SGHVS and CDR2 FQNEAQ. CDR3 sequence reads: CAGSLGSWAEAFF. CDR3 nucleotide sequence: TGTGCCGGCAGCTTAGGCAGTTGGGCTGAAGCTTTCTTT. The whole variable domain, remainder taken from reference TRBV7-8 and TRBJ1-1, is GAGVSQSPRYKVAKRGQDVALRCDPISGHVSLFWYQQALGQGPEFLTYFQNEAQLDKSGLPSDRFFAERPEGSVSTLKIQRTQQEDSAVYLCAGSLGSWAEAFFGQGTRLTVV.

This clonotype has at least ten counts. The chain recombines TRBV6-1 with TRBJ2-3; tentative D call: TRBD1 (5 bases). The CDR3 extends over 13 amino acids. The germline CDR1 and CDR2 sequences are MNHNS and SASEGT. Trimming shortened V by 10 bases and J by 2 bases, and 13 bases separated the two germline ends. The CDR3 nucleotides read TGTGCCACCGCAGGGTTATACACAGATACGCAGTATTTT. Amino acids: CATAGLYTDTQYF.

This clonotype was picked up many times. The CDR3 sequence: CASRGTQMGEQYF. The CDR3 DNA follows: TGTGCCAGCAGAGGGACACAAATGGGAGAGCAGTACTTC. This chain joins TRBV12-3 or TRBV12-4 and TRBJ2-7; possible D gene TRBD1, 6 bases. This CDR3 is built from 13 residues. V lost 6 bases and J 7 bases, leaving 16 bases between the germline ends.